This TCR beta chain was documented in a study of persistence of HIV-infected CD4 T cells. At the level of the study: A couple of participants gave one leukapheresis sample; others gave up to roughly 180 mL blood repeatedly.

Concerning this clone: What it recognizes is unknown.

The immunoSEQ assay was version 4, run in survey mode. The protocol was immunoSEQ multiplex PCR, while the TCRdb copy is restricted to in-frame clones and leaves out a portion. The sample carries about 25,000 clones, over 65% recorded once. Cells were stimulated with overlapping HIV-1 Gag 15-mer peptides. Sorting selected CD4+ T cells upregulating both CD40 ligand and CD69. PBMCs were depleted of CD8+ T cells before stimulation. Sample: CD4+ T cells sorted from PBMCs after approximately 19-hour stimulation, taken from a patient who received antiretroviral therapy. The sequence derives from an adult man with HIV who was CMV-seropositive.

The CDR3 DNA sequence: TGTGCCAGCAGCTTTCGGACTAGCGGGGTCACAGATACGCAGTATTTT. This gives the protein CASSFRTSGVTDTQYF. The gene calls are TRBV4-2 and TRBJ2-3, with 12 bases that match TRBD2. This CDR3 region has 16 residues. Trimming removed 5 bases from V and 2 bases from J; junction bases left unmatched: 5. From germline, CDR1 is LGHNA and CDR2 YNFKEQ.